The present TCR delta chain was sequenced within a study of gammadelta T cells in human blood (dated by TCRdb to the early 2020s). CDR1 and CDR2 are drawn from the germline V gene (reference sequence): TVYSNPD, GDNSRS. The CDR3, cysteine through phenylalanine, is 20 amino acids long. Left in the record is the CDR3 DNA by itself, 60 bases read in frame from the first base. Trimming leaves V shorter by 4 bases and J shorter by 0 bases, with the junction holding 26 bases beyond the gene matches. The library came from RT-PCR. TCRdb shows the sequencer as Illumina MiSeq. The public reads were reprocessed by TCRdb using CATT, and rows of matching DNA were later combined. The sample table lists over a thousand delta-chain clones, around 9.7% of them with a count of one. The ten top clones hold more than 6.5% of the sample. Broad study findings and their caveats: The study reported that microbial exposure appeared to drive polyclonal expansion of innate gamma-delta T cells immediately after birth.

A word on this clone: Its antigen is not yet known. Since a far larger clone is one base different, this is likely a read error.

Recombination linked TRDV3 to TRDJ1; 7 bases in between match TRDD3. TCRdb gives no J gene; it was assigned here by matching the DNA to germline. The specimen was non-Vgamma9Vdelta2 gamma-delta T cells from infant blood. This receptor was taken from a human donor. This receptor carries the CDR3 CASNGSPVHWRIRYTDKLIF. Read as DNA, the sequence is TGTGCCTCAAACGGATCTCCCGTCCACTGGCGGATACGCTACACCGATAAACTCATCTTT.